A selection of T cell receptor beta chains follows, all from one sample in a study of control samples from healthy donors and cancer patients. Profiling relied on immunoSEQ multiplex PCR, and the TCRdb table lists in-frame clones only, not all of them. The table has under 150,000 clones, 80% to 90% seen once. Sequencing was done on a sample of PBMCs. The receptors stem from a woman aged 50 to 60 with colorectal cancer. Each CDR3 is given with its conserved first and last residue. The D gene is left open where the match is weak. Clone size appears in some rows only: once, few, many, or a class for an expanded clone.

j_call	v_call	d_call	clone_size	cdr3_aa	cdr3_nt
TRBJ2-5	TRBV7-3	TRBD1	-	CASSASGGSETQYF	TGTGCCAGCAGCGCCTCAGGGGGCTCGGAGACCCAGTACTTC
TRBJ2-4	TRBV2	-	few	CASRAGAWEDIQYF	TGTGCCAGTCGTGCCGGGGCCTGGGAGGACATTCAGTACTTC
TRBJ1-4	TRBV3-1/TRBV3-2	-	-	CASSLGLVGGEKLFF	TGTGCCAGCAGCTTAGGTCTGGTGGGGGGTGAAAAACTGTTTTTT
TRBJ1-1	TRBV27	-	-	CASSFWGAAEAFF	TGTGCCAGCAGTTTTTGGGGGGCCGCTGAAGCTTTCTTT
TRBJ2-5	TRBV7-9	TRBD1	once	CASSRRNTGDETQYF	TGTGCCAGCAGCCGACGTAATACAGGGGACGAGACCCAGTACTTC
TRBJ1-5	TRBV6-2/TRBV6-3	-	-	CASSYFGTPTPNQPQHF	TGTGCCAGCAGTTACTTTGGGACACCGACTCCCAATCAGCCCCAGCATTTT
TRBJ2-6	TRBV19	-	once	CASSVAGLSGANVLTF	TGTGCCAGTAGTGTCGCAGGGCTCTCTGGGGCCAACGTCCTGACTTTC
TRBJ2-1	TRBV6-5	-	-	CASSYKREQFF	TGTGCCAGCAGTTACAAGCGGGAGCAGTTCTTC
TRBJ1-4	TRBV5-1	-	-	CASSAQGPGELFF	TGCGCCAGCAGCGCCCAGGGCCCTGGAGAACTGTTTTTT
TRBJ2-1	TRBV19	-	once	CASRRAGTTVDEQFF	TGTGCCAGTAGGAGAGCCGGGACCACTGTCGATGAGCAGTTCTTC
TRBJ1-1	TRBV29-1	TRBD1	-	CSDLSRDRGGTEAFF	TGCAGCGACCTTTCCCGGGACAGGGGCGGCACTGAAGCTTTCTTT
TRBJ1-5	TRBV21-1	-	-	CPQRGVRVYQPQHF	TGTCCGCAGCGGGGGGTCAGAGTCTATCAGCCCCAGCATTTT
TRBJ2-1	TRBV3-1/TRBV3-2	TRBD1	-	CASSRDRYNEQFF	TGTGCCAGCAGCCGGGACAGATACAATGAGCAGTTCTTC
TRBJ1-3	TRBV28	-	-	CASSLMQGTGNTIYF	TGTGCCAGCAGTTTGATGCAGGGCACCGGAAACACCATATATTTT
TRBJ2-7	TRBV3-1/TRBV3-2	-	-	CASSQDGTEQYF	TGTGCCAGCAGCCAAGATGGCACGGAGCAGTACTTC
TRBJ2-7	TRBV19	-	-	CASSPTGTYEQYF	TGTGCCAGTAGTCCAACAGGGACCTACGAGCAGTACTTC
TRBJ1-4	TRBV13	TRBD1	-	CASSFGQGREKLFF	TGTGCCAGCAGCTTCGGACAGGGGCGGGAAAAACTGTTTTTT
TRBJ1-2	TRBV5-8	-	few	CASSLTGIGHGYTF	TGTGCCAGCAGCTTGACAGGGATCGGTCATGGCTACACCTTC
TRBJ1-5	TRBV2	-	-	CASRAGTISNQPQHF	TGTGCCAGCAGAGCCGGGACAATTAGCAATCAGCCCCAGCATTTT
TRBJ1-1	TRBV6-5	-	-	CASSPSTVAEAFF	TGTGCCAGCAGCCCCAGCACAGTTGCTGAAGCTTTCTTT
TRBJ2-1	TRBV29-1	-	-	CSVLGGGGPFNEQFF	TGCAGCGTCCTGGGAGGGGGAGGGCCCTTCAATGAGCAGTTCTTC
TRBJ2-1	TRBV7-8	-	-	CASSSRGGASEQFF	TGTGCCAGCAGCTCCAGGGGGGGTGCGAGTGAGCAGTTCTTC
TRBJ2-3	TRBV9	-	-	CASSVGQITDTQYF	TGTGCCAGCAGCGTAGGACAGATCACAGATACGCAGTATTTT
TRBJ1-2	TRBV28	-	-	CASSLYRGGNYGYTF	TGTGCCAGCAGTCTATACCGAGGGGGGAACTATGGCTACACCTTC
TRBJ2-3	TRBV2	TRBD2	-	CASSGGLAGGSYTQYF	TGTGCCAGCAGTGGGGGACTAGCGGGGGGTTCTTATACGCAGTATTTT
TRBJ2-5	TRBV7-2	-	once	CASSFEQTETQYF	TGTGCCAGCAGCTTTGAACAGACGGAGACCCAGTACTTC
TRBJ1-5	TRBV12-3/TRBV12-4	-	-	CASSHTHNQPQHF	TGTGCCAGCAGTCACACCCACAATCAGCCCCAGCATTTT
TRBJ2-3	TRBV28	TRBD1	-	CASSSEKGAEGDTQYF	TGTGCCAGCAGTTCCGAGAAGGGGGCCGAGGGAGATACGCAGTATTTT
TRBJ2-7	TRBV2	-	-	CASSDGNYEQYF	TGTGCCAGCAGTGACGGGAACTACGAGCAGTACTTC
TRBJ1-1	TRBV19	-	-	CASSKGGPMNTEAFF	TGTGCCAGTAGTAAGGGGGGCCCAATGAACACTGAAGCTTTCTTT
TRBJ1-6	TRBV10-1	-	-	CASSGGAGSNSPLHF	TGCGCCAGCAGTGGAGGGGCAGGGAGTAATTCACCCCTCCACTTT
TRBJ2-7	TRBV2	TRBD1	few	CASSENRGIEPYEQYF	TGTGCCAGCAGTGAGAACAGGGGAATCGAACCCTACGAGCAGTACTTC
TRBJ1-3	TRBV28	-	-	CASSLQGNTIYF	TGTGCCAGCAGTCTTCAGGGAAACACCATATATTTT
TRBJ1-2	TRBV25-1	TRBD1	-	CASSEYGQGAPGYTF	TGTGCCAGCAGTGAATACGGGCAGGGGGCGCCTGGCTACACCTTC
TRBJ2-2	TRBV4-2	TRBD2	-	CASSQELATGELFF	TGTGCCAGCAGCCAAGAACTAGCGACCGGGGAGCTGTTTTTT
TRBJ2-5	TRBV7-6	-	once	CASSRGPQETQYF	TGTGCCAGCAGCCGTGGTCCTCAAGAGACCCAGTACTTC
TRBJ1-5	TRBV4-1	-	-	CASSQLGSAGEPQHF	TGCGCCAGCAGCCAGTTAGGGTCGGCCGGAGAGCCCCAGCATTTT
TRBJ2-3	TRBV9	-	-	CASSGRGLSTDTQYF	TGTGCCAGCAGCGGCAGGGGTTTAAGCACAGATACGCAGTATTTT
TRBJ2-2	TRBV19	-	once	CASSIAGYTGELFF	TGTGCCAGTAGTATAGCGGGGTACACCGGGGAGCTGTTTTTT
TRBJ1-1	TRBV3-1/TRBV3-2	TRBD1	-	CASSQSDRATEAFF	TGTGCCAGCAGCCAATCTGACAGGGCCACTGAAGCTTTCTTT
TRBJ1-5	TRBV30	TRBD1	once	CAWSGDRASNQPQHF	TGTGCCTGGAGTGGGGACAGGGCAAGCAATCAGCCCCAGCATTTT
TRBJ1-2	TRBV29-1	-	-	CSVVEGVEGYTF	TGCAGCGTTGTAGAGGGAGTCGAAGGCTACACCTTC
TRBJ2-5	TRBV5-1	-	-	CASSFGSGVGETQYF	TGCGCCAGCAGCTTTGGGTCGGGGGTCGGCGAGACCCAGTACTTC
TRBJ2-1	TRBV28	-	once	CASSDTRGLLVRSYNEQFF	TGTGCCAGCAGTGATACCCGTGGACTCCTTGTGCGTTCGTACAATGAGCAGTTCTTC
TRBJ2-3	TRBV7-2	TRBD2	once	CASSSRTSGDTQYF	TGTGCCAGCAGCTCACGGACTAGCGGGGATACGCAGTATTTT
TRBJ2-3	TRBV5-1	-	-	CASSLGDSRDTQYF	TGCGCCAGCAGCTTAGGAGACTCAAGGGATACGCAGTATTTT